This T cell receptor (beta chain) came from a study of regulatory T cells in long-lasting Graves disease (dated by TCRdb to about 2021). For the wider study: Newly diagnosed Graves' disease patients had taken antithyroid drugs for less than 3 months. Peripheral blood TCR sequencing and RNA sequencing compared persistent Graves' disease patients with newly diagnosed Graves' disease patients. The study took place in China and was registered as a clinical trial. TCR sequencing covered some 13 persistent and around 20 newly diagnosed Graves' disease patients, 33 samples in total. Results the study describes overall, beyond this receptor: Only the TCR beta chain was sequenced and analyzed. Persistent disease showed preferential use of TRBV28, TRBJ1-2 and TRBJ2-5, whereas newly diagnosed disease favored TRBV20-1 and TRBJ2-1. Patients with persistent disease shared more public clonotypes (about 2,700) than newly diagnosed patients did (around 930). Only peripheral blood was studied, because thyroid tissue, the primary lesion, was inaccessible. As a limitation, the authors acknowledged that the small sample size may reduce accuracy. Persistent Graves' disease patients showed lower TCR Shannon entropy and fewer highly expanded clones than newly diagnosed patients, suggesting clonal expansion.

Worth noting for this clonotype: No antigen is known for it. There are no base qualities to consult, and no much larger clone falls within one base.

There are 17 amino acids in the CDR3, from cysteine to phenylalanine inclusive. This entry keeps only the CDR3 DNA: 51 bases, framed from base 1. V and J are trimmed by 0 bases and 8 bases, and the gene matches miss 16 bases of the junction. Based on the germline V gene, the CDR1 and CDR2 sequences are SGHRS and YFSETQ. Taken with the paper, the label for time point translates to: newly diagnosed GD, antithyroid drugs for less than 3 months. For both TCR sequencing and RNA sequencing, RNA was extracted from PBMCs using TRIzol. Graves' disease was diagnosed according to American Thyroid Association guidelines. Patients for the study were recruited at an endocrinology department in Xi'an, China. From each patient, about 9.7 milliliters of peripheral blood was collected into an EDTA anticoagulant tube. Ficoll Paque Plus density gradient separation was used to isolate PBMCs, and no further T cell sorting was done. An Agilent 2100 Bioanalyzer and agarose gel were used to check RNA quality, and a NanoDrop 2000 was used to measure RNA concentration.

Library method: multiplex PCR. The sequencing machine was an Illumina HiSeq 4000. To build TCR beta libraries, CDR3 regions were amplified by Arm-PCR using iRepertoire HTBI primers. Gel purification was performed on PCR products prior to sequencing. In the original analysis: Across samples, roughly 60 TRBV and around 15 TRBJ segments were identified and used for gene usage analysis of CDR3 amino acid clonotypes. Filtered high-quality paired reads were merged into contigs using COPE and FqMerger. BLAST was used to align contigs to the IMGT TRBV, TRBD and TRBJ reference genes, and CDR3 was defined following IMGT. Highly expanded clones were defined as clonotypes with a frequency above 0.1%. Shannon entropy was used to measure repertoire diversity, and the Gini coefficient was used to measure V-J evenness. Clonotypes shared by more than one individual were considered public. The raw public reads went through TCRdb reprocessing: fastp at Q25, MiXCR clone calling, in-frame beta chains kept. Duplicate CDR3 protein sequences are folded into a single record with the most common DNA and genes. TCRdb assigned the V and J calls; the authors' analysis was not used. The sample table holds approximately 360,000 distinct CDR3 sequences, of which approximately 12% were seen once. The ten largest clones capture under 20% of the sample.

The same data also went into a second study, on T cells in Graves' hyperthyroidism and ophthalmopathy. The second study reports: Stable Graves' hyperthyroidism was defined as no progression to ophthalmopathy during 18 months of follow-up. The hyperthyroidism patients were between 18 and 65 years old and newly diagnosed, with a disease duration of less than 2 months. Any patient with an uncontrolled infection, another autoimmune disease, pregnancy or lactation was excluded. Diagnoses relied on clinical symptoms, serum thyroxine and TRAb, thyroid ultrasound and orbital computed tomography. The TCR CDR3 was subjected to a first round of RT-PCR using the HTBI primer set and the Qiagen OneStep RT-PCR kit. Most expanded thyroid clonotypes (frequency above 0.001) were also found in blood, which suggests that blood repertoires may mirror thyroid immune responses. A model built on a 13 V-J signature distinguished ophthalmopathy from stable hyperthyroidism, reaching about 88% sensitivity and 81% to 83% specificity in cross-validation and 80%/75% in testing. In validation, the model predicted progression to ophthalmopathy with approximately 71% sensitivity and 72% to 85% specificity, a median of 6.5 months before onset. A discovery cohort of about a hundred patients, approximately 45 with Graves' ophthalmopathy and about 60 with stable Graves' hyperthyroidism, was used to find distinguishing TCR V-J signatures. An independent validation cohort of around 19 hyperthyroidism patients and approximately 15 patients who later progressed to ophthalmopathy tested prospective prediction of ophthalmopathy. The 100 discovery patients were randomly split 7:3 into training and test sets. Thyroid tissue and blood T-cell repertoires from more than 5 Graves' hyperthyroidism patients were also compared in the study. Once sampling was done, hyperthyroidism patients were given methimazole at a starting dose of 30 mg daily, whereas ophthalmopathy patients were given high-dose intravenous methylprednisolone. Libraries were constructed in a second round of multiplex PCR, after which size selection and purification were performed. Sequencing of the libraries was done on an Illumina HiSeq2000 using paired-end 100 bp reads. SOAPnuke was used to process the raw data, throwing out any read that contained adapters or uncalled bases, had a mean Phred below 15, or lacked an exact constant-primer or identifier match. High-quality paired reads were merged using COPE v1.2.5, and each unique nucleotide sequence was defined as a clonotype. MiTCR v1.1 was used to align the clonotypes against IMGT TRBV, TRBD and TRBJ reference segments. The analysis included only V-J combinations with a frequency above 0.0001, which together covered more than 98% of the repertoires. A TCS score was defined as the ratio of F50 (clonal expansion) to E x V (chaos), with BLOSUM62-based TCRdist applied between CDR3 peptides within each V-J. Welch's t-statistics and random forest reduced several hundred V-J features to some 14, which were used in a naive Bayes classifier (R e1071). No statistical method was used to set the sample size in advance, and investigators knew the group allocation. According to the paper, TCR Vbeta CDR3 sequencing was carried out on over 130 peripheral blood samples, which came from 40 to 45 ophthalmopathy, fewer than 80 hyperthyroidism and roughly 17 progressor patients.

The sequence is built from TRBV5-1 and TRBJ1-1; 7 middle bases align to TRBD1. The sample was peripheral blood mononuclear cells (PBMCs), taken at new diagnosis, from a patient treated with antithyroid drugs. The origin of this receptor is a woman under 30 with Graves disease. Donor details come from another sample of the same person, matched by shared clones. The sequenced DNA is TGCGCCAGCAGCTTGGCCGGGACAGCAAACTCGCGAGCGGAAGCTTTCTTT. The translation is CASSLAGTANSRAEAFF.